This record concerns one TCR beta chain sequence. Antigen: not known. The data were obtained in a study of cytomegalovirus exposure and HLA in healthy donors. Study-level points and caveats: A later analysis associated some 16,000 TCR beta sequences with HLA alleles at a 0.05 false discovery rate.

The germline gives CDR1 LNHDA, CDR2 SQIVND (reference sequence). J lost 3 bases, V lost 3 bases, and 3 bases had no gene match. This CDR3 is 15 amino acids long. PCR involved 60 Vbeta and 13 Jbeta primers. Sequencing used immunoSEQ multiplex PCR; TCRdb keeps in-frame clones, though not all of them. The sample has about 200,000 clones, around 75% seen once. The chain carries TRBV19 and TRBJ1-4; 8 bases align to TRBD1. The source material was PBMCs. The sequence was collected from a woman in her 30s in good health and CMV-seronegative. CDR3 amino acids: CASSIPGQANEKLFF. The CDR3 DNA follows: TGTGCCAGTAGTATTCCGGGACAGGCTAATGAAAAACTGTTTTTT.